Below, 8 T cell receptor beta chains from the same sample are listed, as sequenced in a study of CD8 T cells in ankylosing spondylitis. MiXCR was run by TCRdb on the 5' RACE reads, yielding one entry per CDR3 protein. The profile shows about 160,000 distinct CDR3 sequences, around a tenth of them singletons. The sequenced sample was blood, either unsorted or a sorted T cell fraction (not recorded which). These receptors were taken from a female donor with ankylosing spondylitis or in good health (not recorded which).

This clonotype turned up a few times. The chain combines TRBV20-1 with TRBJ2-5; TRBD2 matches 10 bases. Germline CDR1 DFQATT, CDR2 SNEGSKA (reference sequence). The trim removed 6 bases at V and 6 bases at J, leaving 10 bases unmatched. The CDR3 covers 14 residues. The CDR3 protein is CSAFQREGEKTQYF. The CDR3 bases are TGCAGTGCGTTCCAGCGGGAGGGGGAAAAGACCCAGTACTTC.

This chain uses TRBV7-9 with TRBJ1-1, with D possibly being TRBD1 (5 bases). V was pared by 4 bases and J by 4 bases, with 19 bases between. Germline CDR1 is SEHNR and CDR2 is FQNEAQ (reference sequence). This CDR3 spans 16 amino acids. The CDR3 region is CASSSGPPGIGTEAFF. The DNA of the CDR3 is TGTGCCAGCAGCTCCGGCCCACCAGGGATAGGCACTGAAGCTTTCTTT.

The V and J genes are TRBV4-3 and TRBJ2-1; perhaps TRBD2 as D (6 bases). The V gene lost 4 bases and the J gene lost 4 bases, with 20 bases spanning the gap. The CDR3 is 17 amino acids. In germline, CDR1 is LGHNA, CDR2 YSLEER. CDR3 DNA: TGCGCCAGCAGCCCCCTTCCTAGCGCCCAAGGGTACAATGAGCAGTTCTTC. Translated: CASSPLPSAQGYNEQFF.

This clonotype was detected a few times. The chain is built from TRBV9 and TRBJ2-1, with D hard to call. Between the trimmed V and J ends, which lost 0 bases and 5 bases, there was a span of 3 bases. The CDR3 length is 12 residues. Per germline, CDR1 SGDLS and CDR2 YYNGEE. For the CDR3, the DNA is TGTGCCAGCAGCGTAGCGGACAATGAGCAGTTCTTC. Protein product: CASSVADNEQFF.

This clonotype was seen repeatedly, ten times or more. The CDR3 spells CASSLSQGLAFF. The CDR3 DNA is TGTGCCAGCAGCCTCTCACAGGGTTTGGCTTTCTTT. The chain uses TRBV11-2 and TRBJ1-1, with D possibly matching TRBD1 (6 bases). Trimming shortened V by 5 bases and J by 11 bases, and 15 bases separated the two germline ends. Per the germline V gene, CDR1 is SGHAT and CDR2 is FQNNGV. This CDR3 has 12 amino acids.

Many counts were recorded for this clonotype. This sequence joins TRBV4-3 and TRBJ1-4, with no clear D. From germline, CDR1 is LGHNA and CDR2 YSLEER. Trimming pared 0 bases from V and 7 bases from J, leaving 12 bases between. The CDR3 totals 15 residues. As DNA, the CDR3 is TGCGCCAGCAGCCAAGAATTGAGGGTGGGTGAAAAACTGTTTTTT. Its translation: CASSQELRVGEKLFF.

This clonotype was recorded a few times. This chain uses TRBV6-2 or TRBV6-3 with TRBJ2-1; D may be TRBD2 (6 bases). Trimming stripped 10 bases from V and 4 bases from J, with 17 bases between. The CDR3 length is 14 residues. The germline V gene encodes CDR1 MNHEY and CDR2 SVGEGT. The CDR3 region is CATRGGNGYNEQFF. CDR3 sequence (DNA): TGTGCCACCCGGGGAGGAAACGGGTACAATGAGCAGTTCTTC.

This clonotype was observed many times. The chain couples TRBV3-1 to TRBJ2-1, with TRBD1 matching over 8 bases. The CDR3 has 15 residues. Losses at the gene ends were 3 bases for V and 2 bases for J; bases not matched to a gene: 3. Germline CDR1 and CDR2: LGHDT and YNNKEL (reference sequence). The CDR3 sequence: CASSHRDRPYNEQFF. The CDR3 bases are TGTGCCAGCAGCCACCGGGACAGGCCCTACAATGAGCAGTTCTTC.